Below are 9 T cell receptor beta chains sequenced from a single sample in a study of breast tumors, draining lymph nodes, adjacent tissues. TCRdb redid the calling of the multiplex PCR reads with MiXCR, one entry per CDR3 protein. This sample has 180,000 or so distinct CDR3 sequences, with around a third found just once. Breast cancer patients provided tissue from their axillary draining lymph nodes. The sample comprised axillary lymph node tissue. Receptor source: a female donor with breast cancer. Some clones in this sample may be carry-over from other donors' samples.

This clonotype has a count of ten or more. The chain links TRBV11-2 to TRBJ2-1; D is perhaps TRBD2 (7 bases). V gave up 5 bases and J gave up 4 bases, with 15 bases separating them. Germline V lookup: CDR1 SGHAT, CDR2 FQNNGV. CDR3 length: 15 amino acids. The CDR3 loop is CASSRMGGQYNEQFF. In DNA form, the CDR3 reads TGTGCCAGCAGCCGGATGGGGGGGCAGTACAATGAGCAGTTCTTC.

This chain uses TRBV18 with TRBJ2-5; D call uncertain. The V end lost 6 bases, the J end lost 1 base, and 9 bases lay between the germline ends. This CDR3 region has 13 residues. CDR1 and CDR2 (germline): KGHSH, LQKENI. Written as DNA, the CDR3 is TGTGCCAGCTCTTCCTACGTCCAAGAGACCCAGTACTTC. This encodes CASSSYVQETQYF.

This clonotype was observed at least ten times. The chain has TRBV20-1 and TRBJ2-3; 12 nucleotides match TRBD2. The length of the CDR3 is 16 residues. V lost 0 bases, J lost 3 bases, and 4 bases stayed unmatched. CDR1 and CDR2 (germline): DFQATT, SNEGSKA (reference sequence). Here the CDR3 reads CSARESSGRGTDTQYF. The CDR3, as DNA: TGCAGTGCTAGAGAGTCTAGCGGGAGGGGGACAGATACGCAGTATTTT.

About this clonotype itself: Germline is not matched at one junction end, which may reflect a read error. The genes are TRBV5-1 and TRBJ2-5; D is uncertain. The CDR3 has 14 residues. CDR1 SGHRS and CDR2 YFSETQ come from the germline V gene. Here the CDR3 DNA reads TGCGCCAGCAGCCCACGCACTGGGCGAGACACCCGGTACTTC. Protein: CASSPRTGRDTRYF.

This clonotype came up a few times. The gene calls are TRBV7-9 and TRBJ1-1; 7 nucleotides align to TRBD1. The CDR3 spans 17 residues. Germline CDR1 and CDR2: SEHNR and FQNEAQ (reference sequence). The V gene end was trimmed by 6 bases and the J gene end by 4 bases; junction bases not matched to a gene: 17. The chain's CDR3 is CASRPGPGQKASTEAFF. CDR3 bases: TGTGCCAGCAGACCTGGTCCGGGACAGAAGGCGAGCACTGAAGCTTTCTTT.

This clonotype was seen ten or more times. The chain uses TRBV20-1 and TRBJ2-7; 7 bases align to TRBD1. The V gene end was trimmed by 3 bases and the J gene end by 0 bases; junction bases not matched to a gene: 5. Germline V gene sequence: CDR1 DFQATT, CDR2 SNEGSKA (reference sequence). CDR3 length: 14 residues. CDR3 nucleotide sequence: TGCAGTGCTAGCACCGGGACAGTCTCCTACGAGCAGTACTTC. It codes for CSASTGTVSYEQYF.

This clonotype occurred many times. This chain connects TRBV6-1 to TRBJ1-2; D might be TRBD1 (6 bases). The V end was cut by 2 bases, the J end by 8 bases, with 24 bases between. CDR1 and CDR2 (germline): MNHNS, SASEGT. The CDR3 is made up of 17 amino acids. The CDR3 nucleotides read TGTGCCAGCAGTGAATCCCCCGAGGGGGGGACACGAAAAGGCTACACCTTC. Translated, it gives CASSESPEGGTRKGYTF.

The chain has TRBV2 and TRBJ2-3; 9 positions agree with TRBD2. Germline-derived CDR1 and CDR2 are SNHLY and FYNNEI. V trimming: 5 bases; J trimming: 3 bases; junction bases outside the gene matches: 9. This CDR3 has 16 residues. This CDR3 reads CASSFLAGSSTDTQYF. CDR3 DNA: TGTGCCAGCAGTTTCCTAGCGGGGAGCAGTACAGATACGCAGTATTTT.

The sample holds a few counts of this clonotype. V usage is TRBV2 and J usage is TRBJ1-1; D unclear. This CDR3 contains 13 residues. The V gene's germline CDR1 is SNHLY and CDR2 FYNNEI. Trimming removed 10 bases at V and 2 bases at J, with 14 bases between. In DNA, the CDR3 is TGTGCCACCTCAAGGTGGTTCAACACTGAAGCTTTCTTT. Its translation: CATSRWFNTEAFF.